This T cell receptor beta chain originates from a study of blood T cell repertoires in COVID-19. Turning to the study itself: Samples representing acute and convalescent COVID-19 were sourced from the United States, Italy and Spain. PBMCs, B-cell-depleted T cells, or T cells provided the cDNA or gDNA that made up the material.

Source study methods: Nucleated cell counts were estimated from reference gene primer amplification. Sequencing used immunoSEQ multiplex PCR; TCRdb keeps in-frame clones, though not all of them. That table gives V, J and clone size, and the DNA gave D and trimming. The sample contains fewer than 350,000 clones, approximately 89% of which appear only once. Seattle participants joined during active infection and were tracked over time. This CDR3 has 16 residues. After removal of 5 bases from V and 6 bases from J, the junction contained 7 bases not matched to a gene. Germline lookup yields CDR1 SEHNR and CDR2 FQNEAQ (reference sequence).

This sequence joins TRBV7-9 and TRBJ1-6; 10 bases map to TRBD1. The TCR sequence derives from a woman aged 55-75 years with COVID-19, enrolled during active disease. Sequenced material: peripheral blood. CDR3 nucleotides: TGTGCCAGCAGCCGTGGAGGGGACAGGGGTAATTCACCCCTCCACTTT. Translation gives CASSRGGDRGNSPLHF.